This T cell receptor (beta chain) was sequenced in a study of blood T cell repertoires in COVID-19. The wider study: The samples span acute and convalescent COVID-19 from the United States, Italy and Spain. T cells, B-cell-depleted T cells, or PBMCs supplied cDNA or gDNA.

Authors' data handling: Using reference gene primer amplification, nucleated cell counts were estimated. Assay used: immunoSEQ multiplex PCR; TCRdb lists only in-frame clones, some missing. That table supplies the V and J calls and clone size; D and trimming were determined from the DNA. Among nearly 200,000 clones, roughly 81% were seen once, and the ten largest hold 5.1%. CDR3 size: 17 residues. From germline, CDR1 is MGHRA and CDR2 YSYEKL. The germline V and J ends were trimmed by 0 bases and 2 bases, with 15 bases remaining between them. The chain is built from TRBV4-1 and TRBJ2-3; no definite D call. The sample comprised peripheral blood. The TCR was taken from a woman in her 70s with active or convalescent COVID-19. The CDR3 bases are TGCGCCAGCAGCCAAGATACGCTAGGAGATACCACAGATACGCAGTATTTT. Protein: CASSQDTLGDTTDTQYF.